A single sample gave rise to the 25 T cell receptor beta chains below, sequenced in a study of blood T cell repertoires in COVID-19. Profiling relied on immunoSEQ multiplex PCR, and the TCRdb table lists in-frame clones only, not all of them. Here the sample spans 300,000 or so clones, around 90% being singletons. Source material: PBMCs or T cells enriched from blood (not recorded which). These TCRs come from a woman in her 30s who had recovered from COVID-19.

The rearrangement links TRBV30 to TRBJ2-3; 10 nucleotides match TRBD2. The trim removed 2 bases at V and 0 bases at J, leaving 5 bases unmatched. Germline values: CDR1 GTSNPN, CDR2 SVGIG (reference sequence). This CDR3 is built from 16 residues. CDR3 loop: CAWSYDSGRSTDTQYF. The CDR3 nucleotides read TGTGCCTGGAGTTACGATAGCGGGAGGAGCACAGATACGCAGTATTTT. The full variable domain, with the rest looked up from reference TRBV30 and TRBJ2-3, is SQTIHQWPATLVQPVGSPLSLECTVEGTSNPNLYWYRQAAGRGLQLLFYSVGIGQISSEVPQNLSASRPQDRQFILSSKKLLLSDSGFYLCAWSYDSGRSTDTQYFGPGTRLTVL.

The chain carries TRBV19 and TRBJ1-6; D unclear. V dropped 8 bases and J dropped 12 bases, with 23 bases sitting between them. The CDR3 loop spans 15 amino acids. CDR1 LNHDA and CDR2 SQIVND come from the germline V gene (reference sequence). For the CDR3, the DNA is TGTGCCAGTTTCCCGAGCATCAGCGGCAAGGGACCCCTCCACTTT. Translated: CASFPSISGKGPLHF.

The V gene is TRBV7-2, the J gene TRBJ1-3; weak D call: TRBD1 (6 bases). The CDR3 is 17 amino acids. V was clipped by 5 bases and J by 1 base, with 18 bases between them. Germline loops: CDR1 SGHTA, CDR2 FQGNSA. CDR3 bases: TGTGCCAGCAGCCCCGAAGAACAGGGAAGTTCTGGAAACACCATATATTTT. It is translated as CASSPEEQGSSGNTIYF.

This chain uses TRBV9 with TRBJ2-3; 8 nucleotides line up with TRBD1. The CDR3 covers 15 residues. V trimming: 4 bases; J trimming: 5 bases; junction bases outside the gene matches: 9. CDR1 is SGDLS, CDR2 YYNGEE, per germline. CDR3 nucleotides: TGTGCCAGCAGCCCAACCGGGACAGGCATAGATACGCAGTATTTT. This codes for CASSPTGTGIDTQYF.

The J gene is TRBJ2-1, the V gene TRBV3-1 (or the pseudogene TRBV3-2); D ambiguous. Trimming removed 0 bases at V and 10 bases at J, with 4 bases between. Germline V CDR1 and CDR2: LGHDT, YNNKEL (reference sequence). This CDR3 has 11 amino acids. The CDR3 loop reads CASSQESEQFF. In DNA, the CDR3 is TGTGCCAGCAGCCAAGAGAGCGAGCAGTTCTTC.

The gene calls are TRBV2 and TRBJ2-2; possible D gene TRBD1, 5 bases. This CDR3 has 13 amino acids. The V and J ends lost 7 bases and 2 bases respectively, with 8 bases between them. CDR1 SNHLY and CDR2 FYNNEI come from the germline V gene. DNA for the CDR3: TGTGCCAGCACACAGGACAACACCGGGGAGCTGTTTTTT. Its protein product is CASTQDNTGELFF.

The chain has TRBV30 and TRBJ1-5; 10 nucleotides line up with TRBD1. This CDR3 region has 15 residues. Germline V gene lookup returns CDR1 GTSNPN and CDR2 SVGIG (reference sequence). Losses at the gene ends were 2 bases for V and 3 bases for J; bases not matched to a gene: 4. CDR3 in DNA: TGTGCCTGGAGTCGCGGACAGGGGGTCAATCAGCCCCAGCATTTT. This translates into CAWSRGQGVNQPQHF.

The rearrangement joins TRBV28 to TRBJ1-6; a possible D gene is TRBD1 (6 bases). This CDR3 spans 17 amino acids. V was trimmed by 7 bases and J by 6 bases, leaving 22 bases between them. Per the germline V gene, CDR1 is MDHEN and CDR2 is SYDVKM. The CDR3, as DNA: TGTGCCAGCAACCCCTCCGGGTCAGGGGAAATTAATTCACCCCTCCACTTT. Protein sequence: CASNPSGSGEINSPLHF.

CDR3 sequence (DNA): TGTGCCAGCAGCGTAGGGCTAGCGGGAGGGGCCAATGAGCAGTTCTTC. As protein: CASSVGLAGGANEQFF. The rearrangement links TRBV9 to TRBJ2-1; 12 bases align to TRBD2. V was clipped by 0 bases and J by 6 bases; unmatched bases: 4. CDR3 length equals 16 residues. Germline lookup yields CDR1 SGDLS and CDR2 YYNGEE.

The chain has TRBV6-6 and TRBJ2-6; 7 bases line up with TRBD1. With V trimmed by 5 bases and J by 0 bases, 7 bases remained unmatched. This CDR3 is built from 17 residues. The germline gives CDR1 MNHNY, CDR2 SVGAGI (reference sequence). CDR3 sequence: CASSPWTGTSGANVLTF. In DNA, the CDR3 is TGTGCCAGCAGTCCTTGGACAGGCACCTCTGGGGCCAACGTCCTGACTTTC.

The sample holds one count of this clone. The chain employs TRBV30 and TRBJ1-1; maybe TRBD1 (5 bases). The V gene lost 3 bases and the J gene lost 6 bases, with 11 bases spanning the gap. Per germline, CDR1 GTSNPN and CDR2 SVGIG (reference sequence). The length of the CDR3 is 12 residues. CDR3 coding DNA: TGTGCCTGGAGCCCCCCAGGGCCTGAAGCTTTCTTT. This sequence encodes CAWSPPGPEAFF.

This sequence joins TRBV21-1 and TRBJ2-1; the listed D gene, TRBD1, was not tested against the DNA. TRBV21-1 is reported as a pseudogene. This CDR3 comprises 14 residues. The CDR3 coding sequence is TGTGCCAGCAGTTGGACACGTCAAGTCCATGAGCAGTTCTTC. Amino acid sequence: CASSWTRQVHEQFF.

The gene calls are TRBV4-3 and TRBJ1-1, with TRBD1 matching 9 bases. This CDR3 contains 16 residues. Looked up from germline, CDR1 is LGHNA and CDR2 is YSLEER. V gave up 0 bases and J gave up 3 bases; unmatched junction bases: 5. CDR3: CASSQDGTGMDTEAFF. The DNA of the CDR3 is TGCGCCAGCAGCCAAGATGGGACAGGGATGGACACTGAAGCTTTCTTT.

The chain combines TRBV7-9 with TRBJ2-2; D unresolved. CDR3 length: 13 residues. Germline V gene lookup returns CDR1 SEHNR and CDR2 FQNEAQ (reference sequence). V was clipped by 3 bases and J by 5 bases, with 7 bases between them. CDR3 region: CASSFSSTGELFF. The CDR3 coding sequence is TGTGCCAGCAGCTTTTCGAGTACCGGGGAGCTGTTTTTT.

This clone has a single count. This chain links TRBV30 with TRBJ1-1; D unresolved. Germline V gives CDR1 GTSNPN, CDR2 SVGIG (reference sequence). The CDR3 covers 12 residues. The V gene lost 5 bases and the J gene lost 0 bases, with 7 bases spanning the gap. DNA of the CDR3: TGTGCCTGGGTCAGAATGAACACTGAAGCTTTCTTT. Translating gives CAWVRMNTEAFF.

This clone was recorded only once. The chain carries TRBV7-9 and TRBJ2-7, with 7 bases lining up with TRBD2. The CDR3 spans 17 residues. The V gene end was trimmed by 4 bases and the J gene end by 1 base; junction bases not matched to a gene: 13. Per germline, CDR1 SEHNR and CDR2 FQNEAQ (reference sequence). The CDR3 DNA reads TGTGCCAGCAGCTCTAGTAGGGCTAGCGGAAGATCCTACGAGCAGTACTTC. Translating it yields CASSSSRASGRSYEQYF.

This clone was counted once. The chain combines TRBV28 with TRBJ1-5, with 12 positions matching TRBD1. CDR3 length: 15 residues. The V and J ends lost 4 bases and 6 bases, in that order; junction bases with no gene match: 4. Germline V lookup: CDR1 MDHEN, CDR2 SYDVKM. The CDR3 region has the DNA TGTGCCAGCAGTTCGGGACAGGGGGCCGGTCAGCCCCAGCATTTT. Protein product: CASSSGQGAGQPQHF.

The chain couples TRBV5-4 to TRBJ2-2, with 9 bases aligning to TRBD1. Losses at the gene ends were 2 bases for V and 3 bases for J; bases not matched to a gene: 2. This CDR3 contains 15 residues. The germline V gene has CDR1 SGHNT and CDR2 YYREEE (reference sequence). In DNA, the CDR3 is TGTGCCAGCAGCTTACAGGGGGCCGACACCGGGGAGCTGTTTTTT. Translation: CASSLQGADTGELFF.

In its sample, this clone was seen a few times. The J gene is TRBJ2-7, the V gene TRBV29-1; 7 bases map to TRBD1. This CDR3 is built from 15 residues. Germline V gene lookup returns CDR1 SQVTM and CDR2 ANQGSEA. Unmatched junction bases numbered 9, after V lost 4 bases and J lost 0 bases. As DNA, the CDR3 is TGCAGCGTTGGAACTCGGGACAGATACTCCTACGAGCAGTACTTC. Translated: CSVGTRDRYSYEQYF.

The V call is TRBV6-1, the J call TRBJ1-5; D might be TRBD1 (6 bases). This CDR3 contains 21 residues. V lost 0 bases, J lost 2 bases, and 26 bases lay in between. Germline CDR1 MNHNS, CDR2 SASEGT. In nucleotides, the CDR3 is TGTGCCAGCAGTGAAGCAGGTCAGCGAGGGGGACCATTTTATGGCAATCAGCCCCAGCATTTT. It translates to CASSEAGQRGGPFYGNQPQHF.

This clone was detected a few times. The chain couples TRBV30 to TRBJ1-4, with D possibly matching TRBD1 (5 bases). V lost 3 bases and J 8 bases, leaving 10 bases between the germline ends. This CDR3 comprises 12 residues. The germline V gene encodes CDR1 GTSNPN and CDR2 SVGIG (reference sequence). The CDR3, as DNA: TGTGCCTGGAGCAGGGAAGGGGAAAAACTGTTTTTT. This sequence encodes CAWSREGEKLFF.

The gene calls are TRBV18 and TRBJ1-3; D is perhaps TRBD1 (5 bases). Germline V gene data show CDR1 as KGHSH and CDR2 as LQKENI. The V end was cut by 3 bases, the J end by 2 bases, with 11 bases between. This CDR3 is built from 15 residues. The CDR3 protein is CASSPVQGTGNTIYF. The CDR3 bases are TGTGCCAGCTCACCCGTGCAGGGAACTGGAAACACCATATATTTT. Using reference TRBV18 and TRBJ1-3 for the parts outside the CDR3, the full variable domain is NAGVMQNPRHLVRRRGQEARLRCSPMKGHSHVYWYRQLPEEGLKFMVYLQKENIIDESGMPKERFSAEFPKEGPSILRIQQVVRGDSAAYFCASSPVQGTGNTIYFGEGSWLTVV.

The chain joins TRBV28 to TRBJ2-3; possible D gene TRBD1, 5 bases. CDR1 MDHEN and CDR2 SYDVKM come from the germline V gene. The CDR3 length is 17 residues. Between the trimmed V and J ends, which lost 4 bases and 2 bases, there was a span of 19 bases. The CDR3 reads CASSYPGPDSITDTQYF. The CDR3 DNA is TGTGCCAGCAGTTACCCAGGGCCAGACTCGATCACAGATACGCAGTATTTT.

V gene TRBV9 combines with J gene TRBJ2-1; 15 bases agree with TRBD2. CDR3 length: 17 amino acids. V shed 7 bases and J 5 bases; nucleotides not matched to a gene: 10. In germline, CDR1 is SGDLS, CDR2 YYNGEE. CDR3 nucleotide sequence: TGTGCCAGCGCGACCGGGACTAGCGGGAGGCAAGACAATGAGCAGTTCTTC. Translation gives CASATGTSGRQDNEQFF.

The chain carries TRBV5-6 and TRBJ1-1; D is ambiguous. The ends were cut back, 4 bases at V and 1 base at J, with 8 bases in the middle. The germline V gene encodes CDR1 SGHDT and CDR2 YYEEEE. CDR3 length: 13 amino acids. In DNA, the CDR3 is TGTGCCAGCAGCCCCAGGCCGAACACTGAAGCTTTCTTT. This codes for CASSPRPNTEAFF.